Included here is one T cell receptor beta chain sequence, with context. These data come from a study of cytomegalovirus exposure and HLA in healthy donors. Primers included in the PCR were 60 Vbeta and 13 Jbeta primers. TCRdb's table, derived via immunoSEQ multiplex PCR, lists solely in-frame clones and lacks some. Of about 86,000 clones in the sample, about three quarters were seen once. The V gene's germline CDR1 is SGHRS and CDR2 YFSETQ. V lost 5 bases, J lost 2 bases, and 10 bases lay in between. The length of the CDR3 is 14 residues. The genes are TRBV5-1 and TRBJ2-2; possibly TRBD2 for D (6 bases). The source of this sequence is a male donor in good health and CMV-seropositive. Sequencing was done on a sample of PBMCs. This chain's CDR3 is CASRGGFNTGELFF. CDR3 in DNA: TGCGCCAGCAGAGGAGGGTTTAACACCGGGGAGCTGTTTTTT. The full variable domain, in which reference TRBV5-1 and TRBJ2-2 provide the parts outside the CDR3, is KAGVTQTPRYLIKTRGQQVTLSCSPISGHRSVSWYQQTPGQGLQFLFEYFSETQRNKGNFPGRFSGRQFSNSRSEMNVSTLELGDSALYLCASRGGFNTGELFFGEGSRLTVL.